Listed here are 5 T cell receptor beta chains from one sample, sequenced in a study of blood T cell repertoires in COVID-19. Only in-frame clones appear in the TCRdb table, and some are missing; sequencing was by immunoSEQ multiplex PCR. Of approximately 150,000 clones in the sample, just under 85% were seen once. Sequenced: peripheral blood. All receptors derive from a woman over 75 with COVID-19, enrolled during active disease.

V is TRBV9 and J is TRBJ2-7; D remains unclear. CDR1 is SGDLS and CDR2 is YYNGEE in the germline V gene. This CDR3 contains 16 residues. Deletions cut 1 base from V and 0 bases from J, with 14 bases between. CDR3 sequence reads: CASSVRHSESSYEQYF. The CDR3 DNA follows: TGTGCCAGCAGCGTACGACACTCGGAAAGCTCCTACGAGCAGTACTTC.

The chain combines TRBV14 with TRBJ1-3; no firm D call. The CDR3 has 12 residues. V lost 3 bases and J 7 bases, leaving 7 bases between the germline ends. The germline gives CDR1 SGHDN, CDR2 FVKESK. As DNA, the CDR3 is TGTGCCAGCAGCCATACAAAGAACACCATATATTTT. This gives the protein CASSHTKNTIYF.

V is TRBV5-1 and J is TRBJ2-3; TRBD2 matches at 10 bases. With 0 bases clipped from V and 4 bases from J, the junction kept 5 bases outside the gene matches. This CDR3 spans 16 amino acids. Germline V gives CDR1 SGHRS, CDR2 YFSETQ. CDR3 sequence reads: CASSLGSSGGPDTQYF. CDR3 bases: TGCGCCAGCAGCTTGGGGTCTAGCGGGGGCCCAGATACGCAGTATTTT.

This clone occurred once. DNA of the CDR3: TGTGCCAGGCTCCCCGACAGGGGAGACTATGGCTACACCTTC. As protein: CARLPDRGDYGYTF. The rearrangement joins TRBV5-3 to TRBJ1-2, with 8 bases identical to TRBD1. TRBV5-3 is an open reading frame whose function is uncertain. Trimming removed 8 bases from V and 3 bases from J; junction bases left unmatched: 9. The CDR3 consists of 14 residues.

The chain employs TRBV6-6 and TRBJ1-2; no definite D call. The CDR3 has 15 amino acids. Trimming left V 2 bases short and J 4 bases short, with 14 bases between. Germline lookup yields CDR1 MNHNY and CDR2 SVGAGI (reference sequence). CDR3 amino acids: CASSYPTELFYGYTF. CDR3 nucleotide sequence: TGTGCCAGCAGTTACCCGACGGAGCTATTCTATGGCTACACCTTC.